The sequence of this T cell receptor (beta chain) was determined in a study of PD-1 blockade in classical Hodgkin lymphoma. Study findings and constraints: Reasons behind the repertoire differences stay unclear, perhaps disease activity or earlier therapy. By C4D1 there was a significant rise in CD4+ TCR diversity but not in CD8+ TCR diversity.

Concerning this clone itself: What it binds is not known.

Profiled with immunoSEQ multiplex PCR; TCRdb holds only in-frame clones, not every one. The profile shows about 43,000 clones, over 65% of them singletons. There was relapse after autologous stem cell transplantation in every patient, and there was variation in brentuximab vedotin exposure. Complete response, partial response or progressive disease constituted the best responses recorded. The CDR3 is 15 amino acids. Germline assignment: CDR1 SGHVS and CDR2 FNYEAQ. The V gene end was trimmed by 5 bases and the J gene end by 6 bases; junction bases not matched to a gene: 5. The clonotype originates from a human donor with classical Hodgkin lymphoma. This sequence joins TRBV7-6 and TRBJ2-3; 13 nucleotides agree with TRBD2. Sequencing was performed on peripheral blood mononuclear cells (PBMCs), taken before the second cycle of nivolumab. Written as DNA, the CDR3 is TGTGCCAGCAGCCGACTAGCGGGAGGTGTGGATACGCAGTATTTT. Protein sequence: CASSRLAGGVDTQYF.